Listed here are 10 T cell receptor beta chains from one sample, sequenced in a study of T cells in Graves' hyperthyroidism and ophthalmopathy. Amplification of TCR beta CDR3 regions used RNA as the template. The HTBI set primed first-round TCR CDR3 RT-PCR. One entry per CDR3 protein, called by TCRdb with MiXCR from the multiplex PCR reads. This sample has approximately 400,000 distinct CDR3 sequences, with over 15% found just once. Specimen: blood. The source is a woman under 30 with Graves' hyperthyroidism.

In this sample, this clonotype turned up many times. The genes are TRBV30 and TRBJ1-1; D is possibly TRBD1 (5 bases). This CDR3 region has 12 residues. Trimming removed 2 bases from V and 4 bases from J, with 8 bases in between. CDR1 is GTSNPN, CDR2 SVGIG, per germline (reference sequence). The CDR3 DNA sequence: TGTGCCTGGAGTCGTGGGGGCACTGAAGCTTTCTTT. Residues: CAWSRGGTEAFF.

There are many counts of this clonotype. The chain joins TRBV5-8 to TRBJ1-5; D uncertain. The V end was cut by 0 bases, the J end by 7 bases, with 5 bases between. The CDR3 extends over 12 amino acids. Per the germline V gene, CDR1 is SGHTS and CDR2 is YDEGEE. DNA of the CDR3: TGTGCCAGCAGCTTGGATGGGCAGCCCCAGCATTTT. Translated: CASSLDGQPQHF.

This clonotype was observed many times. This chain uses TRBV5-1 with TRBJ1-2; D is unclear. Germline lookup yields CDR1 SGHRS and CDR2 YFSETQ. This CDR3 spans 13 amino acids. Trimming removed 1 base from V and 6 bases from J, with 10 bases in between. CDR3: CASSLTHSDGYTF. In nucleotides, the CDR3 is TGCGCCAGCAGCTTGACGCACTCCGATGGCTACACCTTC.

The CDR3 is CASSLGPAGQPQHF. The CDR3 DNA reads TGTGCCAGCAGCCTTGGTCCGGCGGGTCAGCCCCAGCATTTT. The genes are TRBV14 and TRBJ1-5; the D is unclear. With 4 bases removed from V and 6 bases from J, the gap between germline ends came to 13 bases. The V gene's germline CDR1 is SGHDN and CDR2 FVKESK. The CDR3 runs to 14 residues.

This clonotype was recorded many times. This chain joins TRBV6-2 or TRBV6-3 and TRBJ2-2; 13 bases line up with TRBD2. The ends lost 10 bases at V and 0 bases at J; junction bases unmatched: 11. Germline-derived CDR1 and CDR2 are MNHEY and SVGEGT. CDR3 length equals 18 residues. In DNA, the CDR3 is TGTGCCACCCATCCCCCGGGACTAGCGGGACCGAACACCGGGGAGCTGTTTTTT. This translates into CATHPPGLAGPNTGELFF.

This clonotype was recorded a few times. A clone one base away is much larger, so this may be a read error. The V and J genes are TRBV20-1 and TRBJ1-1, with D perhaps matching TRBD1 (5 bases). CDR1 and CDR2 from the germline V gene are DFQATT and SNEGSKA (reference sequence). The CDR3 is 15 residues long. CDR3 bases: TGCAGTGCTAGATGGGTCCTAGGGGCGGACACTGAAGCTTGCTTT. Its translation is CSARWVLGADTEACF.

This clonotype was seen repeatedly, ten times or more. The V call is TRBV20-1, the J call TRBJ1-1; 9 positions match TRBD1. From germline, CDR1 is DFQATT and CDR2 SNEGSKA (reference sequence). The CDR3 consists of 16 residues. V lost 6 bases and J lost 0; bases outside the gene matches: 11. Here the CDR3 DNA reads TGCAGTGCCGAAACCGGGACAGGGTTTATGAACACTGAAGCTTTCTTT. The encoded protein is CSAETGTGFMNTEAFF.

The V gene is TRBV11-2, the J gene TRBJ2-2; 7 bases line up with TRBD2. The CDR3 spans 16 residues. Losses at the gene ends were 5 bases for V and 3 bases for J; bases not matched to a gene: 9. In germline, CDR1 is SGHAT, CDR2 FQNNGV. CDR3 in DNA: TGTGCCAGCAGCCCCGCCGTGGCGGGGGACACCGGGGAGCTGTTTTTT. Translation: CASSPAVAGDTGELFF.

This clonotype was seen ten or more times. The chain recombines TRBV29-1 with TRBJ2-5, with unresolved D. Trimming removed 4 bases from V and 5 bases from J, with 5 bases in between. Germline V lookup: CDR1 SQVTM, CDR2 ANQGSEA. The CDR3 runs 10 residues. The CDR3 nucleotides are TGCAGCGTTGTGGAGGAGACCCAGTACTTC. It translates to CSVVEETQYF.

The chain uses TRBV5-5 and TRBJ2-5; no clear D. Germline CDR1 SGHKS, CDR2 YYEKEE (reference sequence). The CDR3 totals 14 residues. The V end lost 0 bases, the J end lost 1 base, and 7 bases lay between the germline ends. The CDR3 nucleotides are TGTGCCAGCAGCTTGGTACAGATCCAAGAGACCCAGTACTTC. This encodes CASSLVQIQETQYF.